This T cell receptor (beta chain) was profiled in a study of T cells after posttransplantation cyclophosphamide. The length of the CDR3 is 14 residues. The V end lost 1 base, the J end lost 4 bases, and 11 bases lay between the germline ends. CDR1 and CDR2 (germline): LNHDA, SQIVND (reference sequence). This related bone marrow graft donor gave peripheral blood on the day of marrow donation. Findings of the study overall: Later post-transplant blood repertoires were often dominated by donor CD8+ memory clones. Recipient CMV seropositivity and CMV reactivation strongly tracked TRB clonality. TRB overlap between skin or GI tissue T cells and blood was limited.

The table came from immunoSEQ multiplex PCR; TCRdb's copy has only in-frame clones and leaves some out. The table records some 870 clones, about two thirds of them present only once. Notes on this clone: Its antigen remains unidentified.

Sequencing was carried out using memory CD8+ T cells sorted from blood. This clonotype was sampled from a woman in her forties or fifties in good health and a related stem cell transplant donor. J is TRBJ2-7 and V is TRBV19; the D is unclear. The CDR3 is CASSIGALMYEQYF. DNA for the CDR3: TGTGCCAGTAGTATAGGAGCACTGATGTACGAGCAGTACTTC.